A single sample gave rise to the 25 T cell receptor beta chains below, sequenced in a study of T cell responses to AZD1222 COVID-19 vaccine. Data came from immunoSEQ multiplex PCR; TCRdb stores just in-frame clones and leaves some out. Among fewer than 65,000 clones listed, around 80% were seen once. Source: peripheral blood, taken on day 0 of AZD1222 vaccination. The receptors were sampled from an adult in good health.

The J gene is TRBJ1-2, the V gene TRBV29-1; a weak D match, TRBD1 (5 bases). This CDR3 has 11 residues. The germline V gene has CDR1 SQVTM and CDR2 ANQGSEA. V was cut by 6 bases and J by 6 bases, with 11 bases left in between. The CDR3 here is CSVQGSNGYTF. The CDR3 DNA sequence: TGCAGCGTCCAGGGCTCCAATGGCTACACCTTC.

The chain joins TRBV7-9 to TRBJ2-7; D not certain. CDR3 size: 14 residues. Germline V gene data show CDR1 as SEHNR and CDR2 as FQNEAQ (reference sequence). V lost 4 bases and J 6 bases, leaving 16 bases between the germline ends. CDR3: CASSSSTAPPEQYF. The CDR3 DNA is TGTGCCAGCAGCTCCTCCACAGCCCCGCCCGAGCAGTACTTC.

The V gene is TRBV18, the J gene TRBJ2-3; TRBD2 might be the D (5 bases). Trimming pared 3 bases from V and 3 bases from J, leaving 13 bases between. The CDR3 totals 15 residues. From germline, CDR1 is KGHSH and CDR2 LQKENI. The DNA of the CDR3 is TGTGCCAGCTCACCCCCGGGAACGTCGACAGATACGCAGTATTTT. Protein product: CASSPPGTSTDTQYF.

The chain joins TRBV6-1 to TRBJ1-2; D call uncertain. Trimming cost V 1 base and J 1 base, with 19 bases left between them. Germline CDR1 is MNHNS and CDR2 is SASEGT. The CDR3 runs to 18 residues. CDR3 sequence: CASSEVRGGRALNYGYTF. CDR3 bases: TGTGCCAGCAGTGAAGTCCGCGGAGGGAGGGCCCTTAACTATGGCTACACCTTC.

This CDR3 reads CASRETSGRAFNEQFF. CDR3 DNA: TGTGCCAGTAGGGAAACTAGCGGGAGGGCCTTCAATGAGCAGTTCTTC. The rearrangement uses TRBV19 and TRBJ2-1; 13 bases align to TRBD2. This CDR3 has 16 amino acids. Germline CDR1 LNHDA, CDR2 SQIVND (reference sequence). J was trimmed by 6 bases and V by 6 bases; bases with no gene match: 8.

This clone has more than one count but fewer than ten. In DNA, the CDR3 is TGTGCCAGCAGTGAATTCTGGGGGCAGATGAATCAGCCCCAGCATTTT. Residues: CASSEFWGQMNQPQHF. V gene TRBV2 combines with J gene TRBJ1-5, with TRBD1 as a possible D gene (6 bases). The ends were cut back, 2 bases at V and 4 bases at J, with 15 bases in the middle. The germline CDR1 and CDR2 sequences are SNHLY and FYNNEI. The CDR3 runs to 16 residues.

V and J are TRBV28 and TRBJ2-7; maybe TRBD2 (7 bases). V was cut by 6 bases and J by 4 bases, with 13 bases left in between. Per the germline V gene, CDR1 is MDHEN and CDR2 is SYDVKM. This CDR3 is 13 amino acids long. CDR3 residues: CASRLGGPYEQYF. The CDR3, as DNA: TGTGCCAGCAGACTGGGGGGGCCGTACGAGCAGTACTTC.

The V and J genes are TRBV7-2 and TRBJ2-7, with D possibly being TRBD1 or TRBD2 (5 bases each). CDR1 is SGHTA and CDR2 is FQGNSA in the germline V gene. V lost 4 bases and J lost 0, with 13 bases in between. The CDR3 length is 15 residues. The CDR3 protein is CASSYRAGSSYEQYF. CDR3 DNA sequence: TGTGCCAGCAGCTATAGGGCAGGGAGCTCCTACGAGCAGTACTTC.

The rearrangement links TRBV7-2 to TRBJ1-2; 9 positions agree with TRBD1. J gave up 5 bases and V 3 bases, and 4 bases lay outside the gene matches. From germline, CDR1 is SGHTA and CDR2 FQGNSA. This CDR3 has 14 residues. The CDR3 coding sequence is TGTGCCAGCAGCTTTCCGGGACAGGGATATGGCTACACCTTC. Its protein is CASSFPGQGYGYTF.

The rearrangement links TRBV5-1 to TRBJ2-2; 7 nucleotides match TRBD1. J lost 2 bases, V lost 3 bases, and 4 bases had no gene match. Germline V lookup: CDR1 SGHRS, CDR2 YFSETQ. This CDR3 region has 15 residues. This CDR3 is CASSYRQGNTGELFF. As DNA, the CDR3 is TGCGCCAGCAGCTATCGACAGGGTAACACCGGGGAGCTGTTTTTT.

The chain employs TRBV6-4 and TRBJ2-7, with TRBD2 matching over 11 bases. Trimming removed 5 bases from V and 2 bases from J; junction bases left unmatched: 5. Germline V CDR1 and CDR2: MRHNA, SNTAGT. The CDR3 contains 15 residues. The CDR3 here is CASSRLAGPTYEQYF. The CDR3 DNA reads TGTGCCAGCAGTCGACTAGCGGGGCCTACCTACGAGCAGTACTTC.

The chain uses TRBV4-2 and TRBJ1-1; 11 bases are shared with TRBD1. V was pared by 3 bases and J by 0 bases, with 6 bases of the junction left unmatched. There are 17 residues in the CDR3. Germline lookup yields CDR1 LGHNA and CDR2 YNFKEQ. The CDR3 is CASSQGTGGLLNTEAFF. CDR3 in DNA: TGTGCCAGCAGCCAGGGGACAGGGGGGTTACTGAACACTGAAGCTTTCTTT.

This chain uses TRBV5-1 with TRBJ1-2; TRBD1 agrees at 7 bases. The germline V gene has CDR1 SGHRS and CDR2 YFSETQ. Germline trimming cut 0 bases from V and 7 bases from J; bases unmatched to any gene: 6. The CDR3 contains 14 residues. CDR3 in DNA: TGCGCCAGCAGCTTGGTAGGGGGCTCGTTTGGCTACACCTTC. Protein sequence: CASSLVGGSFGYTF.

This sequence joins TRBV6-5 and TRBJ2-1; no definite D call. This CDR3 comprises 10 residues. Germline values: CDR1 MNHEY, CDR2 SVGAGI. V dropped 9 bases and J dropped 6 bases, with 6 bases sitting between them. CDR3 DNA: TGTGCCAGTGGAGTCAATGAGCAGTTCTTC. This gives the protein CASGVNEQFF.

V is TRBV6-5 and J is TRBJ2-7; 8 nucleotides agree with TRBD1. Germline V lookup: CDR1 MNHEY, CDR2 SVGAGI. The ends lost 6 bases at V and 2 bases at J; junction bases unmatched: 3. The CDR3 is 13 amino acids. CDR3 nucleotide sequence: TGTGCCAGCAGACGACAGGGGCCCTACGAGCAGTACTTC. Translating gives CASRRQGPYEQYF.

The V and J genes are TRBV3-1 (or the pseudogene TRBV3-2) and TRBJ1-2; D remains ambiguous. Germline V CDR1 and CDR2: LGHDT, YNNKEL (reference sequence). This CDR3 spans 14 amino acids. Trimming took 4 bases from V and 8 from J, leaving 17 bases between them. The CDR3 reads CASSPAHSAPGYTF. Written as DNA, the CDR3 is TGTGCCAGCAGCCCGGCCCACTCCGCTCCGGGCTACACCTTC.

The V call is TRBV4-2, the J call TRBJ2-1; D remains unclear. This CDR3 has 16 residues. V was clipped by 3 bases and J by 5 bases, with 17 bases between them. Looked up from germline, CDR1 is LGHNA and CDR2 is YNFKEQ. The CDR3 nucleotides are TGTGCCAGCAGCCAGCAACCCAATAGGCCGCACAATGAGCAGTTCTTC. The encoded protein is CASSQQPNRPHNEQFF.

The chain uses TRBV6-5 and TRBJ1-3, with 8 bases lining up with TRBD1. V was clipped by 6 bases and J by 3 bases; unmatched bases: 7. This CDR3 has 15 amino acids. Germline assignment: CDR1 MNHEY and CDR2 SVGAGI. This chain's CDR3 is CASRSQGALGNTIYF. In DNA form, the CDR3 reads TGTGCCAGCAGGTCCCAGGGGGCGCTTGGAAACACCATATATTTT.

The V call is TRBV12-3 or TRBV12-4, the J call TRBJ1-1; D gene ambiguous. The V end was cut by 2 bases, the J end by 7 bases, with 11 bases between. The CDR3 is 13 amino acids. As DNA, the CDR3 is TGTGCCAGCAGTTTAAGGATAGGTCTTGAAGCTTTCTTT. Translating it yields CASSLRIGLEAFF.

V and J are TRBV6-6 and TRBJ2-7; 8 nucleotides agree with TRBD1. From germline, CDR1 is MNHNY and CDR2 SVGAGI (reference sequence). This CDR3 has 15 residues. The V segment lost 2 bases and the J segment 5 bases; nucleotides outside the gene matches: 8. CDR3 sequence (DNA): TGTGCCAGCAGTTACGGACAGGGAAGAAAGGACGAGCAGTACTTC. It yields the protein CASSYGQGRKDEQYF.

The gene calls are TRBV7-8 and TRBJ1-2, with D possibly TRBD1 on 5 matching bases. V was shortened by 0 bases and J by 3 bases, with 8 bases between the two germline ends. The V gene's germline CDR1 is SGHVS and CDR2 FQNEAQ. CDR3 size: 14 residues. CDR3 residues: CASSLAQGDYGYTF. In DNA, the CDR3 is TGTGCCAGCAGCTTAGCGCAAGGGGACTATGGCTACACCTTC.

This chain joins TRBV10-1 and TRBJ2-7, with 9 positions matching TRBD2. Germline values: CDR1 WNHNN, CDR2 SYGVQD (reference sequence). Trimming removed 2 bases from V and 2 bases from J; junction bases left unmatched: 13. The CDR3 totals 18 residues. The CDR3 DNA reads TGCGCCAGCAGTGAGAGCGGGGGGCCTCTGATTGATCCCTACGAGCAGTACTTC. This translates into CASSESGGPLIDPYEQYF.

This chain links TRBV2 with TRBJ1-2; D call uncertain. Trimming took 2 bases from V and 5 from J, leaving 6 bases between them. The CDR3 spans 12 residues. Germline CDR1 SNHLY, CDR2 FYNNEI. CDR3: CASSELPYGYTF. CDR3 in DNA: TGTGCCAGCAGTGAACTCCCGTATGGCTACACCTTC.

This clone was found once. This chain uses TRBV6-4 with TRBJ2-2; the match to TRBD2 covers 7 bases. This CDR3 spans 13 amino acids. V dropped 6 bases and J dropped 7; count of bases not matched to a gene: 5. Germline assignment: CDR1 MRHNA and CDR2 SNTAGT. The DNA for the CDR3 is TGTGCCAGCAGCCGGGGGGTAGGCGGGGAGCTGTTTTTT. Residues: CASSRGVGGELFF.

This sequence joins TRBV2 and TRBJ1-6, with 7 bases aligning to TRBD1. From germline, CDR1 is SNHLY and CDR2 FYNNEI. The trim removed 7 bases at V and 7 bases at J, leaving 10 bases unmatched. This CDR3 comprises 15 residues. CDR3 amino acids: CASMVEDRRNSPLHF. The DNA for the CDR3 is TGTGCCAGCATGGTTGAGGACAGGAGAAATTCACCCCTCCACTTT.